This T cell receptor (beta chain) stems from a study of human T cells and chemical hapten exposure (dated by TCRdb to the early 2020s). For the wider study: For sensitization, 2% DPC in acetone was applied to a 2 cm by 2 cm area of upper inner arm skin. The patient cohort, mostly female, included alopecia areata with under or over 50% scalp involvement, alopecia totalis and alopecia universalis. Blood samples were taken from patients before sensitization (week 0) and at 2, 6 and about 24 weeks after DPC sensitization. Patch tests used Finn chambers with 0.01% DPC on the upper back, scored after 6 days by International Contact Dermatitis Research Group standards. For TCR sequencing, blood came from 25 to 35 alopecia patients at anywhere from one to four time points (pre-sensitization, 2, 6 and 24 weeks). This study followed changes in the peripheral blood TCR repertoire in vivo during primary and secondary sensitization of alopecia patients to the hapten diphenylcyclopropenone (DPC). The libraries were sequenced as a pool, and the TCR yield per sample differed mostly because of small variations in library volumes within the pool. Throughout the study period of about 22 weeks, patients also received therapeutic DPC doses to the scalp every week.

Based on the germline V gene, the CDR1 and CDR2 sequences are SGHVS and FNYEAQ. V is pared back by 5 bases and J by 0 bases, with 8 bases lying between the germline termini. The CDR3 numbers 14 residues from cysteine through phenylalanine. Only the CDR3 part of the read is kept: 42 bases, read in frame from the first base. The meaning of the sample's time point label: patch test 2, 6 weeks after DPC sensitization. The treatment or condition tag for this specimen amounts to: therapeutic diphenylcyclopropenone sensitization with weekly scalp DPC. Blood at each patch-test visit was drawn before the patch test was applied. Eligible patients were aged 18 to 70, diagnosed with alopecia, deemed suitable for DPC therapy, and excluded if pregnant. Total RNA was extracted from unfractionated whole blood collected in Tempus Blood RNA tubes. What the study reported, not specific to this receptor: Because all patients had alopecia, a presumed autoimmune disease, the immune response of the patients might differ from that of healthy individuals. After repeated subsampling, changes were observed in the strength of the expansion versus patch-test correlation and in the threshold at which the correlation became significant. Expanded TCRs formed significantly more large CDR3 similarity clusters than pre-sensitization or healthy control sets, consistent with antigen-driven responses. Patch test score correlated positively with the number of PT1 expanded TCRs, reaching significance at thresholds 8, 16 and 32 but not at 4. DPC sensitization did not change the number of TCRs with a frequency above 1 in 1000, and there was no evidence of changes in global repertoire structure.

Library construction relied on RACE. Sequencer: NextSeq 500. During library preparation, unique molecular identifiers were attached to individual cDNA molecules so that TCRs could be counted in a quantitative, reproducible way. Each blood RNA sample was used to sequence both TCR alpha and TCR beta chains. Processing in the source paper ran as follows. Samples had a median of roughly 100,000 TCRs, with a range from about 20,000 to 690,600. V, J and CDR3 annotation of the TCR reads was carried out using the Decombinator software suite. Every sample was subsampled to the same number of TCRs (28,000) for the PS versus PT1 abundance plots. Expanded TCRs were defined as absent before sensitization and observed at least eight times at the 2-week time point. The public reads were reprocessed in TCRdb via fastp at Q25 and MiXCR, keeping in-frame beta chains. Under each unique CDR3 protein, matching rows form one entry showing the most common genes and DNA. TCRdb's processing, not the study's, gives the V and J calls here. The sample yields some 80,000 distinct CDR3 sequences; more than 9% were counted once. The ten largest clonotypes hold 1.6% of the sample.

At least ten counts were recorded for this clonotype. Its antigen is unknown. No much larger clone exists at a distance of one base, and base qualities are not known. The source was whole blood, collected in connection with sensitization to the hapten diphenylcyclopropenone (DPC). The sequence is built from TRBV7-6 and TRBJ2-1, with an unclear D gene assignment. This clonotype originated in a man aged 18 to 30 with alopecia areata. Some clones in this sample may be carry-over from other donors' samples. The CDR3 loop reads CASSPYSSYNEQFF. Here is the DNA: TGTGCCAGCAGCCCCTACAGCTCCTACAATGAGCAGTTCTTC.